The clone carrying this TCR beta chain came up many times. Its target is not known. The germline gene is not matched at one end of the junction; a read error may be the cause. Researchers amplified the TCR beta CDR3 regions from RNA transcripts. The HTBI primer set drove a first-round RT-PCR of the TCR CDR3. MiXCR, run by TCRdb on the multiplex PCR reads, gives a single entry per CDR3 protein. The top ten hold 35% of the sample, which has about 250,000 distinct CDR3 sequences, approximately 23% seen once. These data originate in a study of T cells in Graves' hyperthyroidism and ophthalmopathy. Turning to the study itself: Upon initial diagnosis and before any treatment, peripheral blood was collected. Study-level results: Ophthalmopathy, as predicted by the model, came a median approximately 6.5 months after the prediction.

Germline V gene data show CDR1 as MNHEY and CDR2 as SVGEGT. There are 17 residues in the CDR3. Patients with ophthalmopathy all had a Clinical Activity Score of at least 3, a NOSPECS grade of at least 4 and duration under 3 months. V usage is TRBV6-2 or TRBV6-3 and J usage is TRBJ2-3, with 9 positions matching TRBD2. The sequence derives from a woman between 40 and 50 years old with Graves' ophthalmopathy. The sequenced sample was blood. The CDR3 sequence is CAGAGGKRGSSTDTQYF. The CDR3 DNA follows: TGCGCGGGAGCGGGAGGAAAGAGAGGGTCTAGCACAGATACGCAGTATTTT.